This T cell receptor beta chain was sequenced in a study of blood T cell repertoires in COVID-19. V lost 2 bases to trimming and J lost 5 bases; unmatched junction nucleotides: 4. Germline CDR1 SGHTA, CDR2 FQGNSA. This CDR3 has 15 residues. Method: immunoSEQ multiplex PCR; TCRdb's copy keeps in-frame clones and lacks some. The sample lists around 100,000 clones, about 89% seen once, with under 14% in the top ten. This chain joins TRBV7-2 and TRBJ2-2; 8 nucleotides align to TRBD2. The source material was peripheral blood. The clonotype was recovered from a woman in her twenties or thirties with acute or convalescent COVID-19. CDR3 loop: CASSLRGGETGELFF. The CDR3 DNA sequence: TGTGCCAGCAGCTTACGGGGGGGTGAGACCGGGGAGCTGTTTTTT. The complete variable domain, with remaining parts taken from reference TRBV7-2 and TRBJ2-2, reads GAGVSQSPSNKVTEKGKDVELRCDPISGHTALYWYRQSLGQGLEFLIYFQGNSAPDKSGLPSDRFSAERTGGSVSTLTIQRTQQEDSAVYLCASSLRGGETGELFFGEGSRLTVL.